The text below deals with one T cell receptor (beta chain). Building the TCR beta libraries relied on iRepertoire HTBI primers, and CDR3 regions underwent Arm-PCR. TCRdb reanalysed the multiplex PCR reads using MiXCR and keeps one entry per CDR3 protein. The sample lists more than 300,000 distinct CDR3 sequences; around a sixth were seen once. The data stem from a study of regulatory T cells in long-lasting Graves disease. CDR1 and CDR2 (germline): MDHEN, SYDVKM. The CDR3 covers 11 residues. Trimming left V 9 bases short and J 4 bases short, with 10 bases between. Time point given: newly diagnosed GD, antithyroid drugs for less than 3 months. There was RNA extracted from PBMCs, and the TCR library was made from it.

This sample comprised peripheral blood mononuclear cells (PBMCs), obtained at new diagnosis, from a patient treated with antithyroid drugs. The genes are TRBV28 and TRBJ2-7; D call uncertain. This TCR was recovered from a female donor with Graves disease. The CDR3 DNA follows: TGTGCCAGGGGAACTCTTTACGAGCAGTACTTC. Encoded protein: CARGTLYEQYF.